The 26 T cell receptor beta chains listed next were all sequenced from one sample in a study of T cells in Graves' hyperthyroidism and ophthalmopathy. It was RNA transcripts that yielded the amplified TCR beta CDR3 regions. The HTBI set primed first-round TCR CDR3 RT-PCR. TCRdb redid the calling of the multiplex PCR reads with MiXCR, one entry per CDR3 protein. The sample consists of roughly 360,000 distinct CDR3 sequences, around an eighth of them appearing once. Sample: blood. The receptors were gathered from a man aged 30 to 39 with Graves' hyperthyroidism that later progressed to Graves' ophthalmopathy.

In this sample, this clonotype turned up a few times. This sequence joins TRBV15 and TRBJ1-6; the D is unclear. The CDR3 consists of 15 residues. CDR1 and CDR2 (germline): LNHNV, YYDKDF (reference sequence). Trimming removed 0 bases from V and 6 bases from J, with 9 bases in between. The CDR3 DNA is TGTGCCACCAGCAGAGAACTGGCTCGTAATTCACCCCTCCACTTT. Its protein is CATSRELARNSPLHF. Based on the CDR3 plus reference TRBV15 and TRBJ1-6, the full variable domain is DAMVIQNPRYQVTQFGKPVTLSCSQTLNHNVMYWYQQKSSQAPKLLFHYYDKDFNNEADTPDNFQSRRPNTSFCFLDIRSPGLGDTAMYLCATSRELARNSPLHFGNGTRLTVT.

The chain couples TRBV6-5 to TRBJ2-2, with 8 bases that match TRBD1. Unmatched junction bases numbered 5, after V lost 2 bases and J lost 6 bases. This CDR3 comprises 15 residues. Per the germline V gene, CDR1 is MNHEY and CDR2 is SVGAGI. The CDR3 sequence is CASSYDRGGSGELFF. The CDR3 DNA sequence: TGTGCCAGCAGTTACGACAGGGGAGGTTCCGGGGAGCTGTTTTTT.

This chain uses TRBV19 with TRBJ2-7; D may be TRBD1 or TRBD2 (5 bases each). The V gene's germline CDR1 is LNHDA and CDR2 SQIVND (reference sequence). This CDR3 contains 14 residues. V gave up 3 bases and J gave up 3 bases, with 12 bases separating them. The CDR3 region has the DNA TGTGCCAGTAGTATTGGGGGAGAGGGCTACGAGCAGTACTTC. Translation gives CASSIGGEGYEQYF.

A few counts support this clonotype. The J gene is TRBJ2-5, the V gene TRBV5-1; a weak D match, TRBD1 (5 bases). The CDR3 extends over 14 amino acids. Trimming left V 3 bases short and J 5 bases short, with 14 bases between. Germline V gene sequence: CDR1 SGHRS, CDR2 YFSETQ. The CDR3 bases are TGCGCCAGCAGCTCGAACACAGGCGAGGAGACCCAGTACTTC. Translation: CASSSNTGEETQYF.

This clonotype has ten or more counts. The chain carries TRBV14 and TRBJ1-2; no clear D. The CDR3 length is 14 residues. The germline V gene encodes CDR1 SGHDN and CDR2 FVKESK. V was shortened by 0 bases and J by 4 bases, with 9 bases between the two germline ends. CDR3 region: CASSQEGGSYGYTF. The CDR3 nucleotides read TGTGCCAGCAGCCAAGAGGGAGGCAGCTATGGCTACACCTTC.

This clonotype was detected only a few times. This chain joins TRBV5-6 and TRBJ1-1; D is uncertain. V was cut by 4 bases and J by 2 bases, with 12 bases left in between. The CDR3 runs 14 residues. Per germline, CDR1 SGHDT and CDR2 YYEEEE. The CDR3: CASSLPWGNTEAFF. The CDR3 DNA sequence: TGTGCCAGCAGCCTGCCTTGGGGAAACACTGAAGCTTTCTTT.

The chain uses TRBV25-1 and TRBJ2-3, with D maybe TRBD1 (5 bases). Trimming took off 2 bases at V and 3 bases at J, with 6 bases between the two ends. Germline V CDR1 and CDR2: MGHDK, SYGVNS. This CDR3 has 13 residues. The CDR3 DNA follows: TGTGCCAGCAGTGAAGGGGCAACAGATACGCAGTATTTT. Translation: CASSEGATDTQYF. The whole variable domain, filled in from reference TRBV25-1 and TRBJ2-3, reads EADIYQTPRYLVIGTGKKITLECSQTMGHDKMYWYQQDPGMELHLIHYSYGVNSTEKGDLSSESTVSRIRTEHFPLTLESARPSHTSQYLCASSEGATDTQYFGPGTRLTVL.

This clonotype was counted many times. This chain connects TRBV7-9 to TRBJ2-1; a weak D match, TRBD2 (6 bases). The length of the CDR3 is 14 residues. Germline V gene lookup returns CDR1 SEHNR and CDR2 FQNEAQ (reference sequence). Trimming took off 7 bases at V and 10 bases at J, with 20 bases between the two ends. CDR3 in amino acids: CASTQKASREEQFF. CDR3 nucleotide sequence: TGTGCCAGCACCCAGAAGGCTAGCCGGGAGGAGCAGTTCTTC.

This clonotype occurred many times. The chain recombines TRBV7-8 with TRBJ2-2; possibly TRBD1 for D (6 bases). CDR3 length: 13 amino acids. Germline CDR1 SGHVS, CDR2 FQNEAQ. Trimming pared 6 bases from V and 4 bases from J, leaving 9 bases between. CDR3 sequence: CASRLQGTGELFF. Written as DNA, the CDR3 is TGTGCCAGCAGATTACAGGGCACCGGGGAGCTGTTTTTT.

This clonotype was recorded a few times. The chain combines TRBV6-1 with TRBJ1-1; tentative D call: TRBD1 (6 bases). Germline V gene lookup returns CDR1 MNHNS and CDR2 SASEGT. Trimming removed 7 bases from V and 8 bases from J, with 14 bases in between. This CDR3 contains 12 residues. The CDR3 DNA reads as TGTGCCAGCAAGGGGGGGGAGGGAGAAGCTTTCTTT. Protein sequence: CASKGGEGEAFF.

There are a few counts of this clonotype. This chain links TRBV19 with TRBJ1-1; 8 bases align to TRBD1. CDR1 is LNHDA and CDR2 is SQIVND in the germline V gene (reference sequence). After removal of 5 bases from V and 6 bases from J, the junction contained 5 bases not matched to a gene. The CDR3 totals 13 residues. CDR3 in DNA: TGTGCCAGTAGTGCAGACAGGGGCGCTGAAGCTTTCTTT. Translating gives CASSADRGAEAFF. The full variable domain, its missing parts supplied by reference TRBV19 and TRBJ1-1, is DGGITQSPKYLFRKEGQNVTLSCEQNLNHDAMYWYRQDPGQGLRLIYYSQIVNDFQKGDIAEGYSVSREKKESFPLTVTSAQKNPTAFYLCASSADRGAEAFFGQGTRLTVV.

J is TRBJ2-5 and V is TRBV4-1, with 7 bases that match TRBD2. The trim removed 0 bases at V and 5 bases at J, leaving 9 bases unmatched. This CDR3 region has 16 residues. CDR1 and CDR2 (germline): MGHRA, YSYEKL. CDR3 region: CASSQDQGGDWETQYF. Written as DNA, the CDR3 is TGCGCCAGCAGCCAAGATCAGGGAGGGGACTGGGAGACCCAGTACTTC.

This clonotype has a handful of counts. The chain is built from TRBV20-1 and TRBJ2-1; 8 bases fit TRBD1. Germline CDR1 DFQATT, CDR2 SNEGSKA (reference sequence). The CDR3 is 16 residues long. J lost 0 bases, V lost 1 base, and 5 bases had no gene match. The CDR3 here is CSARGQGLSSYNEQFF. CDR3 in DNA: TGCAGTGCTAGAGGACAGGGGTTGAGCTCCTACAATGAGCAGTTCTTC.

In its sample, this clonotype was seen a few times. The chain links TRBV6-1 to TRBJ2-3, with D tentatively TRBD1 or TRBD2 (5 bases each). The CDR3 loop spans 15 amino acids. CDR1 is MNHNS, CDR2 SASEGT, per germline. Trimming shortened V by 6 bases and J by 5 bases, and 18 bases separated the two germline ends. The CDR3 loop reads CASSPGTDGIDTQYF. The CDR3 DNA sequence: TGTGCCAGCAGCCCCGGGACCGACGGAATAGATACGCAGTATTTT.

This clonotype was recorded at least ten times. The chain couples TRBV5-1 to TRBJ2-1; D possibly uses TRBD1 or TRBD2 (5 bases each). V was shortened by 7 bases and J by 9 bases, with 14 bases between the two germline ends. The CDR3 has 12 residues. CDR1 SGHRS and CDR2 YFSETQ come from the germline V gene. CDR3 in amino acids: CASRVSGSEQFF. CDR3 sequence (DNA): TGCGCCAGCCGCGTTTCAGGGAGTGAGCAGTTCTTC.

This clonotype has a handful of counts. For the CDR3, the DNA is TGTGCCACCAGCCCCCGGACAGCACTAGCCAAAAACATTCAGTACTTC. Its translation is CATSPRTALAKNIQYF. The V gene is TRBV15, the J gene TRBJ2-4; perhaps TRBD1 as D (6 bases). V lost 5 bases and J 0 bases, leaving 14 bases between the germline ends. Germline V gene sequence: CDR1 LNHNV, CDR2 YYDKDF (reference sequence). The CDR3 sequence is 16 residues long.

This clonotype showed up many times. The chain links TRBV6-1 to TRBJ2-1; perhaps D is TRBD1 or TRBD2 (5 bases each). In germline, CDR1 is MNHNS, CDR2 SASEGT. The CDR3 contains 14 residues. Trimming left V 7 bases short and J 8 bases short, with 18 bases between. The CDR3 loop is CASNLGEYFDEQFF. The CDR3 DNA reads TGTGCCAGCAATTTGGGGGAGTATTTCGATGAGCAGTTCTTC.

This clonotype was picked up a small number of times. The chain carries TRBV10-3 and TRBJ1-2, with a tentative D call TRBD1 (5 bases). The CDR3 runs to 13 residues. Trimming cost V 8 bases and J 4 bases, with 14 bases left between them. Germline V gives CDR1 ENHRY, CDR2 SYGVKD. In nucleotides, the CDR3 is TGTGCCATCCGGAACAGGCCGCCCTATGGCTACACCTTC. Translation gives CAIRNRPPYGYTF.

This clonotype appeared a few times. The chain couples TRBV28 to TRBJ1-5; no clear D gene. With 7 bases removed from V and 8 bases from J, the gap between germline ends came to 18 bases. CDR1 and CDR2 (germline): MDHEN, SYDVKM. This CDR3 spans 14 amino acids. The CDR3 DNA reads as TGTGCCAGCACCCTACCGAACGGCCTTGAGCCCCAGCATTTT. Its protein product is CASTLPNGLEPQHF.

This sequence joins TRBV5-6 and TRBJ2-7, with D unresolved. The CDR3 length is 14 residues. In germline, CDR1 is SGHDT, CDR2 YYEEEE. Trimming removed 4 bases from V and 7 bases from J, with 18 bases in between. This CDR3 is CASSMTSSAREQYF. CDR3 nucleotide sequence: TGTGCCAGCAGCATGACCAGTTCCGCACGGGAGCAGTACTTC.

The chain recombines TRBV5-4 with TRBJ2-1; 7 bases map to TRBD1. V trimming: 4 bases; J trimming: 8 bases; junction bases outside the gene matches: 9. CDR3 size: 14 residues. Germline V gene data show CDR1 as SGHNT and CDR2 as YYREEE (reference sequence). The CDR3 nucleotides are TGTGCCAGCAGCGATAACAGGGGCGGCGATGAGCAGTTCTTC. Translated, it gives CASSDNRGGDEQFF.

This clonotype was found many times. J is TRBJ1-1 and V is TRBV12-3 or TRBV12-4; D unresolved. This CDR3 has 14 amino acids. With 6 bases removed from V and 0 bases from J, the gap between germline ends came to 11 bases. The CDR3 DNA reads TGTGCCAGCAGACTGACGGATCTGAACACTGAAGCTTTCTTT. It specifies CASRLTDLNTEAFF.

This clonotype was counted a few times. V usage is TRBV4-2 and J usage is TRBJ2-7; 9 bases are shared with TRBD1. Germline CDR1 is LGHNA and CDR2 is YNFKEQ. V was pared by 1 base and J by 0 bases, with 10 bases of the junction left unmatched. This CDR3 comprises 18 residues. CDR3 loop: CASSQGAGTGRSSYEQYF. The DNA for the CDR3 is TGTGCCAGCAGCCAAGGGGCCGGGACAGGGAGAAGCTCCTACGAGCAGTACTTC.

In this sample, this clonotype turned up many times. CDR3 sequence (DNA): TGTGCCAGCAGCTCTCAGGGTGGGGTGGAAAAACTGTTTTTT. It translates to CASSSQGGVEKLFF. The rearrangement links TRBV7-9 to TRBJ1-4; D might be TRBD1 (5 bases). Germline V gene lookup returns CDR1 SEHNR and CDR2 FQNEAQ (reference sequence). V was cut by 4 bases and J by 8 bases, with 14 bases left in between. This CDR3 has 14 amino acids.

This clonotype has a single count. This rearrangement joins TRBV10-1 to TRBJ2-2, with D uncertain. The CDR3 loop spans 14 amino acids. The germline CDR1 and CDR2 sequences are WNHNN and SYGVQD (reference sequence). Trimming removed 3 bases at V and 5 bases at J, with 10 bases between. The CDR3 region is CASSEKALTGELFF. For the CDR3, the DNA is TGCGCCAGCAGTGAAAAAGCGTTAACCGGGGAGCTGTTTTTT.

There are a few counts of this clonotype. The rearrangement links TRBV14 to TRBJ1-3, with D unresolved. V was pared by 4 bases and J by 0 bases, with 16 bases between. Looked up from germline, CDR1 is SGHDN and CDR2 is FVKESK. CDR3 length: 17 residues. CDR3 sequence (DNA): TGTGCCAGCAGCCCGCGATGGAGCATCTACTCTGGAAACACCATATATTTT. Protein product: CASSPRWSIYSGNTIYF.